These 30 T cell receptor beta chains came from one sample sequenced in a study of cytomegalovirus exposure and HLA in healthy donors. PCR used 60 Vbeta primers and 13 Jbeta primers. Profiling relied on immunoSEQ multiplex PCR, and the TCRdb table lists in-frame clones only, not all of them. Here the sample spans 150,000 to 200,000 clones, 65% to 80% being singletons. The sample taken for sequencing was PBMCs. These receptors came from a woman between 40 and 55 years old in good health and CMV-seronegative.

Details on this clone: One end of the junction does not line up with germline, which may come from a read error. In nucleotides, the CDR3 is TGTTCCAGCAGATATCGGGACTCTCCGAACTACGAGCAGTACTTC. Its translation is CSSRYRDSPNYEQYF. The rearrangement joins TRBV7-9 to TRBJ2-7, with D perhaps matching TRBD2 (6 bases). This CDR3 comprises 15 residues. The germline gives CDR1 SEHNR, CDR2 FQNEAQ (reference sequence).

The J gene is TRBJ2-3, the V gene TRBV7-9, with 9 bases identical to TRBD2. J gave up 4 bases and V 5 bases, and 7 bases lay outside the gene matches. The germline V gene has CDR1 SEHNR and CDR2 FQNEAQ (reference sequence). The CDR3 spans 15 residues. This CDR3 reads CASSKTSGQPDTQYF. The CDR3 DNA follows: TGTGCCAGCAGCAAGACTAGCGGCCAGCCAGATACGCAGTATTTT.

CDR3: CASSLELPPDTQYF. In nucleotides, the CDR3 is TGTGCCAGCAGCTTAGAGCTGCCCCCAGATACGCAGTATTTT. The V call is TRBV7-3, the J call TRBJ2-3; D uncertain. Germline V gene lookup returns CDR1 SGHTA and CDR2 FQGTGA. The CDR3 runs to 14 residues. V was trimmed by 2 bases and J by 4 bases, leaving 10 bases between them. The complete variable domain, with remaining parts taken from reference TRBV7-3 and TRBJ2-3, reads GAGVSQTPSNKVTEKGKYVELRCDPISGHTALYWYRQSLGQGPEFLIYFQGTGAADDSGLPNDRFFAVRPEGSVSTLKIQRTERGDSAVYLCASSLELPPDTQYFGPGTRLTVL.

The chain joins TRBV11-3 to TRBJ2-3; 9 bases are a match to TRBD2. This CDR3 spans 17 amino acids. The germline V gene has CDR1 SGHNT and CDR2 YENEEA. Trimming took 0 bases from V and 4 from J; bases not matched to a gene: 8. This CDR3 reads CASSLDESGRISDTQYF. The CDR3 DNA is TGTGCCAGCAGCTTAGACGAGAGCGGGAGGATCTCAGATACGCAGTATTTT.

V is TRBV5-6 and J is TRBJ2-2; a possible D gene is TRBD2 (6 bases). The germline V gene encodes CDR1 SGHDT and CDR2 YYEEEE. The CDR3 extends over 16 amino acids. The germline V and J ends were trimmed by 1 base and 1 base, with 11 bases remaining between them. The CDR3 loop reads CASSLFGRRNTGELFF. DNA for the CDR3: TGTGCCAGCAGCTTGTTCGGGAGACGGAACACCGGGGAGCTGTTTTTT.

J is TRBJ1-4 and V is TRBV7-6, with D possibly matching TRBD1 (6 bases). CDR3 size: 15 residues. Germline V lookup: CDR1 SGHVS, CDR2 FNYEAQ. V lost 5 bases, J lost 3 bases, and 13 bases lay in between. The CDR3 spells CASSDSGASNEKLFF. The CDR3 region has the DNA TGTGCCAGCAGCGATTCAGGGGCTTCTAATGAAAAACTGTTTTTT.

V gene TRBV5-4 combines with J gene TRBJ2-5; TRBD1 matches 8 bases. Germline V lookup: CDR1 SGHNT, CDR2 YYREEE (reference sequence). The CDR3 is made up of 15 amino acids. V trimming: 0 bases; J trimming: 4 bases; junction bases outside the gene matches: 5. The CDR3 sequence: CASSLGTGSGETQYF. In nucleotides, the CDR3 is TGTGCCAGCAGCTTGGGGACAGGGAGCGGAGAGACCCAGTACTTC.

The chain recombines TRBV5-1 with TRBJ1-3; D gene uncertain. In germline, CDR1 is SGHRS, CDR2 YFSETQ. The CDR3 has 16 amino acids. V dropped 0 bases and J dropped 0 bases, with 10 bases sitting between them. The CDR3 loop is CASSLAVGLSGNTIYF. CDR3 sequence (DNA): TGCGCCAGCAGCTTGGCCGTCGGACTCTCTGGAAACACCATATATTTT.

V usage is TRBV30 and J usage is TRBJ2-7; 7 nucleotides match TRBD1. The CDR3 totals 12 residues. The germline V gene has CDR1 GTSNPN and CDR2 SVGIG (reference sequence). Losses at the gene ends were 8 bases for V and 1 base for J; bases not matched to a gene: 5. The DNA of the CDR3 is TGTGCCGGACGGGACAGATCCTACGAGCAGTACGTC. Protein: CAGRDRSYEQYV.

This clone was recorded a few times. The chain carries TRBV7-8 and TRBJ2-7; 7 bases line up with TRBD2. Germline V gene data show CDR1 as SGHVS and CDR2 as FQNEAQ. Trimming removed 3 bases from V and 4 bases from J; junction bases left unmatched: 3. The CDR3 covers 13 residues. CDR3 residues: CASSLGGRYEQYV. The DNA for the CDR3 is TGTGCCAGCAGCTTGGGAGGGAGATACGAGCAGTACGTC.

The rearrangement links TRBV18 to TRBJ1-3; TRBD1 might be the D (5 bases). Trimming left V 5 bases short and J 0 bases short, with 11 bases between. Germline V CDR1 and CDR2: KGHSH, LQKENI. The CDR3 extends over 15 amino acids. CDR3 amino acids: CASSERQSSGNTIYF. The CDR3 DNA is TGTGCCAGCTCAGAGCGACAGAGCTCTGGAAACACCATATATTTT.

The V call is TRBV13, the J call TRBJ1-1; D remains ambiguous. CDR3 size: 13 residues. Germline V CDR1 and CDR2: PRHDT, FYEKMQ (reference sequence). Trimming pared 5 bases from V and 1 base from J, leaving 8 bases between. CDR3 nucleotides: TGTGCCAGCAGCCTTACAGAGAACACTGAAGCTTTCTTT. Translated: CASSLTENTEAFF.

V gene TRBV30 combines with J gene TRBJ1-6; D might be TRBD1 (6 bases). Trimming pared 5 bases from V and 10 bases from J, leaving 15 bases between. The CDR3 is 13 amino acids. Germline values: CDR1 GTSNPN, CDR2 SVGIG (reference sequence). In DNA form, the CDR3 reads TGTGCCTGGGCGGCAGGGGAGCACTCACCCCTCCACTTT. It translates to CAWAAGEHSPLHF.

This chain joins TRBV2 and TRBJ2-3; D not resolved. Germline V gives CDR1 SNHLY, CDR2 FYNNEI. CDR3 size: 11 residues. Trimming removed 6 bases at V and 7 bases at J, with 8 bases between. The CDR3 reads CASSTEYTQYF. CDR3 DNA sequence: TGTGCCAGCAGCACCGAGTATACGCAGTATTTT.

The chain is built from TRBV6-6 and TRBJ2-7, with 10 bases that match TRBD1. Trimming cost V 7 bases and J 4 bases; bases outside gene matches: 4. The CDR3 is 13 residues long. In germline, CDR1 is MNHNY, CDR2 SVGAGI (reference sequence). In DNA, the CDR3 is TGTGCCAGCACCGGGACAGGGGCATACGAGCAGTACTTC. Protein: CASTGTGAYEQYF.

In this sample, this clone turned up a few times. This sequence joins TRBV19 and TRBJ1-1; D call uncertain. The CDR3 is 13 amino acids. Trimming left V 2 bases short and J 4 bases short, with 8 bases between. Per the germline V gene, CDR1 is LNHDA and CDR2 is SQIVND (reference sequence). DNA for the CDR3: TGTGCCAGTAGTATAAGAGGACTCACTGAAGCTTTCTTT. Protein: CASSIRGLTEAFF.

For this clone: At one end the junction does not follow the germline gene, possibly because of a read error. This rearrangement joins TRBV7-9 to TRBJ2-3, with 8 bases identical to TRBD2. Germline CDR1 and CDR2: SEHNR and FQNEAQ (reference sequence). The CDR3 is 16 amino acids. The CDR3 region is CSSSWTGTRGTDTQYF. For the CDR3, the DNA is TGTTCCAGCAGCTGGACCGGGACTAGAGGCACAGATACGCAGTATTTT. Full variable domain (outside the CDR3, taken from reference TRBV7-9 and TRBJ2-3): DTGVSQNPRHKITKRGQNVTFRCDPISEHNRLYWYRQTLGQGPEFLTYFQNEAQLEKSRLLSDRFSAERPKGSFSTLEIQRTEQGDSAMYLCSSSWTGTRGTDTQYFGPGTRLTVL.

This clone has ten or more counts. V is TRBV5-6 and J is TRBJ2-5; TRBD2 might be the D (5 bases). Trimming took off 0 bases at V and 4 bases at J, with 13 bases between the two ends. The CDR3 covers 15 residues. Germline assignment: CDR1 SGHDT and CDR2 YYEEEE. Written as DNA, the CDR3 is TGTGCCAGCAGCTTGGTGACGGGGTTTGGAGAGACCCAGTACTTC. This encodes CASSLVTGFGETQYF.

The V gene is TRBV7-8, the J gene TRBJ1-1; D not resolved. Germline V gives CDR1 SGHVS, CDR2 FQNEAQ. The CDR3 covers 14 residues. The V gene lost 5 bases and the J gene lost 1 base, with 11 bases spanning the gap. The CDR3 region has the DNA TGTGCCAGCAGCATCGAACAGAAGAACACTGAAGCTTTCTTT. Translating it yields CASSIEQKNTEAFF.

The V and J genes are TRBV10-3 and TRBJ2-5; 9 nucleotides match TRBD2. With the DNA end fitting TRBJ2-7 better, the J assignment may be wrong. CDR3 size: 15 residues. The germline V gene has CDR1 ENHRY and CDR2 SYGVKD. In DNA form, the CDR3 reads TGTGCCATCAGTGCGTCTCAGGGACTAGCATCCGAGCAGTACTTC. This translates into CAISASQGLASEQYF.

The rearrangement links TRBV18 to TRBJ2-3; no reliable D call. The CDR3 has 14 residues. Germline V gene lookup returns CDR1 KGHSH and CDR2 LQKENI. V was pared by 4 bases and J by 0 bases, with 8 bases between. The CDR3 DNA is TGTGCCAGCTCACTGATGAGTAGCACAGATACGCAGTATTTT. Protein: CASSLMSSTDTQYF.

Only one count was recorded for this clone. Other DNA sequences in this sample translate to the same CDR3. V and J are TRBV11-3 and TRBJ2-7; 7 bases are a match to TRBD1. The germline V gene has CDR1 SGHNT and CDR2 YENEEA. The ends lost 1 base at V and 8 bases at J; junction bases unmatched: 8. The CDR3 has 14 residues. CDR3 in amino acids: CASSLGDSHSKQYF. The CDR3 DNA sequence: TGTGCCAGCAGCTTAGGGGACAGCCATTCGAAGCAGTACTTC.

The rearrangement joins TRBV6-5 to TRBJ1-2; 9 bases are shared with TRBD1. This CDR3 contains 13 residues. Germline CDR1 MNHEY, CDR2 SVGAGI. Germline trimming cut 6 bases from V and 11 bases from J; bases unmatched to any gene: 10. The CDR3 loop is CASRWAGQGFYTF. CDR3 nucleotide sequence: TGTGCCAGCAGGTGGGCCGGACAGGGGTTTTACACCTTC.

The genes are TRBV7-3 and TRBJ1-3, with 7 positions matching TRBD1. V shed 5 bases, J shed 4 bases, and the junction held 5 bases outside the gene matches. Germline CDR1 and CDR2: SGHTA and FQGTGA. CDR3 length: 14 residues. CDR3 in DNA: TGTGCCAGCAGCCGGGACAGCCTAGGAAACACCATATATTTT. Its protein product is CASSRDSLGNTIYF.

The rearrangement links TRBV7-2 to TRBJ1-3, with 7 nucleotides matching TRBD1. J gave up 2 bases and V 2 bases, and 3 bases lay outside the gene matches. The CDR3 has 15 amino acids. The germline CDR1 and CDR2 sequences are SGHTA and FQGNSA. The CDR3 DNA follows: TGTGCCAGCAGCTTAATCGGGACAGCTGGAAACACCATATATTTT. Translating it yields CASSLIGTAGNTIYF.

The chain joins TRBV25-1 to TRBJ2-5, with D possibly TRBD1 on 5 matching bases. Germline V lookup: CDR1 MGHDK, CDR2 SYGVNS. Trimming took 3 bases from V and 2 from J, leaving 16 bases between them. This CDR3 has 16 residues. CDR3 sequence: CASSDKAGQGQETQYF. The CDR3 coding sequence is TGTGCCAGCAGTGATAAGGCCGGGCAGGGTCAAGAGACCCAGTACTTC.

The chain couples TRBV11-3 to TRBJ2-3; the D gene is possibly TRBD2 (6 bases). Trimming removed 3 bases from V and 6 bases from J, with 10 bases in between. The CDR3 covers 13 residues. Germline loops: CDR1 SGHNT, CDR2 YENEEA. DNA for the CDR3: TGTGCCAGCAGCTTGGCCGGAGGGGATACGCAGTATTTT. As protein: CASSLAGGDTQYF. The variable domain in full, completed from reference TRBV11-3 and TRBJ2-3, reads EAGVVQSPRYKIIEKKQPVAFWCNPISGHNTLYWYLQNLGQGPELLIRYENEEAVDDSQLPKDRFSAERLKGVDSTLKIQPAELGDSAVYLCASSLAGGDTQYFGPGTRLTVL.

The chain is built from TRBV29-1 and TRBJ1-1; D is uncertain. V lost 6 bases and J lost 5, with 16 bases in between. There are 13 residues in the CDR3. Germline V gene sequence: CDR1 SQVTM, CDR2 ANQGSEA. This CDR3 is CSVTASGNTEAFF. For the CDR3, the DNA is TGCAGCGTCACAGCCAGCGGGAATACTGAAGCTTTCTTT.

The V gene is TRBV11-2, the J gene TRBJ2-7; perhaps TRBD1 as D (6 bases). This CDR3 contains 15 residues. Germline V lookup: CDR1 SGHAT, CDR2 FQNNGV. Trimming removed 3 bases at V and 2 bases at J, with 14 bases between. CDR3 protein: CASSLERQATYEQYF. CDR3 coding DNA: TGTGCCAGCAGCTTGGAGAGACAGGCCACCTACGAGCAGTACTTC.

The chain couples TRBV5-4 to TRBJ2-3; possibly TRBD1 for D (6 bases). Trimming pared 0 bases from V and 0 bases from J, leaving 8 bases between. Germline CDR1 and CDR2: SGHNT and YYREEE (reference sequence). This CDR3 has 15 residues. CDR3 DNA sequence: TGTGCCAGCAGCTTGGGACAGGCCAGCACAGATACGCAGTATTTT. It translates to CASSLGQASTDTQYF.